This T cell receptor (beta chain) was captured in a study of shared clonotypes between healthy human individuals. The ends were cut back, 5 bases at V and 8 bases at J, with 15 bases in the middle. Germline V gives CDR1 MNHNS, CDR2 SASEGT. CDR3 length: 13 residues. General study points: Sampling was confined to blood; repertoires within tissues likely differ. Limited genetic and exposure-history diversity came from having few donors.

With respect to this clone: The antigen is unknown.

Replicate PCRs were loaded with approximately 310 ng DNA from unsorted PBMC, about 30,000 T cell genomes. The authors' processing: Filtering was not the same, since immunoSEQ gave junction-only sequences without quality scores. Only in-frame clones appear in the TCRdb table, and some are missing; sequencing was by immunoSEQ multiplex PCR. That table furnishes V, J and clone size, whereas the DNA furnished D and trimming. Of around 510,000 clones listed, around 80% were seen once; the top ten hold more than 10%. The chain combines TRBV6-1 with TRBJ1-2, with D possibly TRBD1 on 5 matching bases. Sequencing was done on a sample of PBMCs. The receptor was isolated from a woman aged 40 to 55 in good health. Some clones in this sample may be carry-over from other donors' samples. This chain's CDR3 is CASSPGTEGGYTF. The CDR3, as DNA: TGTGCCAGCAGTCCCGGGACCGAGGGGGGCTACACCTTC.